This T cell receptor (beta chain) emerged from a study of shared clonotypes between healthy human individuals. Across the study: Sampling drew on donors who were a couple of women and a few men aged 18 to 49.

Genomic DNA from unsorted samples was obtained from 70 million to 95 million PBMCs (per sample). Several immunoSEQ plates held equal portions of the genomic DNA taken from each subset. Spread over ten immunoSEQ deep assay plates, unsorted PBMC DNA underwent sequencing. Generated by immunoSEQ multiplex PCR, the TCRdb table keeps only in-frame clones and is missing some. This table holds about 450,000 clones, roughly three quarters found once. Germline values: CDR1 SGDLS, CDR2 YYNGEE. Germline trimming cut 6 bases from V and 5 bases from J; bases unmatched to any gene: 13. This CDR3 spans 15 amino acids.

The origin of this receptor is a woman in her forties in good health. Some clones in this sample may be carry-over from other donors' samples. This chain uses TRBV9 with TRBJ1-2, with 7 bases lining up with TRBD1. The sample taken for sequencing was PBMCs. Here the CDR3 reads CASTVDPGQQYGYTF. In nucleotides, the CDR3 is TGTGCCAGCACCGTCGACCCGGGACAGCAATATGGCTACACCTTC.